This T cell receptor (beta chain) was documented in a study of cytomegalovirus exposure and HLA in healthy donors. About this clone: Its antigen is still unknown.

PCR used 60 Vbeta primers and 13 Jbeta primers. Libraries were prepared by immunoSEQ multiplex PCR; TCRdb keeps only in-frame clonotypes and omits some of them. The sample has about 74,000 clones; 60% to 75% are singletons. General study results and limits: Analysis performed later found under 20,000 TCR beta sequences associated with HLA alleles at 0.05 false discovery rate.

Sequenced input: PBMCs. The TCR was taken from a woman between 35 and 50 years old in good health and CMV-seropositive.

The CDR3 is CASSRGQGEAFF. CDR3 DNA sequence: TGTGCCAGCAGTCGGGGACAGGGTGAAGCTTTCTTT. This chain uses TRBV28 with TRBJ1-1; TRBD1 aligns across 9 bases. CDR3 length: 12 residues. V was pared by 5 bases and J by 7 bases, with 2 bases of the junction left unmatched. CDR1 and CDR2 (germline): MDHEN, SYDVKM.